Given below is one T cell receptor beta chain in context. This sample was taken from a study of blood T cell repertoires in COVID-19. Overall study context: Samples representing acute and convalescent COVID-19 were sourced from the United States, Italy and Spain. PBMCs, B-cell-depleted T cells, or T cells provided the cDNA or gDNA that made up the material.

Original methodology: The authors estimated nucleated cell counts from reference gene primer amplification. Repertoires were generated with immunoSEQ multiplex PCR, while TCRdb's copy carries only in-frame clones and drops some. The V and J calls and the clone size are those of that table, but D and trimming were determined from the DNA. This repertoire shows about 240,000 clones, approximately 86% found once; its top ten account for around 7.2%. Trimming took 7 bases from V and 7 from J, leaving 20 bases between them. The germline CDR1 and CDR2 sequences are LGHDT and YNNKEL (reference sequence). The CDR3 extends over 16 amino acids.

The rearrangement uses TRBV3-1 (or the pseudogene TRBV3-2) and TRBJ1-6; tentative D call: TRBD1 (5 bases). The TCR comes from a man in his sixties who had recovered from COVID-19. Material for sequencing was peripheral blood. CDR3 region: CASNLRGGTQNSPLHF. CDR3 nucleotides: TGTGCCAGCAACCTCAGAGGAGGGACTCAGAATTCACCCCTCCACTTT.